Listed here are 8 T cell receptor beta chains from one sample, sequenced in a study of patients and donors after allogeneic stem cell transplantation. TCRdb re-called the RT-PCR reads with MiXCR, one entry per CDR3 protein. The data contain about 960,000 distinct CDR3 sequences, about 20% of them singletons. The sequenced material came from blood, either unsorted or a sorted T cell fraction (not recorded which). These receptor sequences come from a human donor who was either an allogeneic HSCT recipient or a stem cell or donor lymphocyte infusion donor (not recorded which). It is not recorded whose cells these are; they may come from a transplant donor.

The J gene is TRBJ1-5, the V gene TRBV20-1, with no clear D. V dropped 1 base and J dropped 6 bases, with 4 bases sitting between them. Germline values: CDR1 DFQATT, CDR2 SNEGSKA (reference sequence). The CDR3 has 11 residues. The CDR3 loop is CSARAGQPQHF. The CDR3 DNA sequence: TGCAGTGCTAGAGCGGGTCAGCCCCAGCATTTT.

V and J are TRBV25-1 and TRBJ1-3; D unresolved. Germline values: CDR1 MGHDK, CDR2 SYGVNS. The CDR3 covers 11 residues. With 4 bases removed from V and 9 bases from J, the gap between germline ends came to 7 bases. The chain's CDR3 is CASSASSTIYF. CDR3 nucleotide sequence: TGTGCCAGCAGTGCCAGCAGCACCATATATTTT.

This chain joins TRBV6-4 and TRBJ2-3; D gene ambiguous. Germline V CDR1 and CDR2: MRHNA, SNTAGT. Deletions cut 6 bases from V and 2 bases from J, with 15 bases between. The CDR3 consists of 15 residues. CDR3 DNA: TGTGCCAGCAGCAGAGACCCAGCAATCACAGATACGCAGTATTTT. Its protein product is CASSRDPAITDTQYF.

The chain is built from TRBV12-3 or TRBV12-4 and TRBJ2-3; D unclear. Trimming removed 3 bases from V and 1 base from J, with 11 bases in between. The CDR3 is 15 residues long. The CDR3 reads CASSFFLGGTDTQYF. The DNA of the CDR3 is TGTGCCAGCAGTTTTTTCCTAGGAGGCACAGATACGCAGTATTTT.

This clonotype has only a few counts. The chain links TRBV20-1 to TRBJ1-6, with a tentative D call TRBD1 (5 bases). The CDR3 covers 15 residues. CDR1 DFQATT and CDR2 SNEGSKA come from the germline V gene (reference sequence). V was shortened by 0 bases and J by 10 bases, with 16 bases between the two germline ends. CDR3: CSARDWGITSSPLHF. CDR3 in DNA: TGCAGTGCTAGAGATTGGGGCATAACTAGCTCACCCCTCCACTTT.

This clonotype showed up just once. The gene calls are TRBV11-1 and TRBJ2-7; D is undetermined. CDR3 length equals 19 residues. The V end lost 2 bases, the J end lost 1 base, and 24 bases lay between the germline ends. Germline values: CDR1 SGHAT, CDR2 FQDESV (reference sequence). CDR3 sequence reads: CASSLYGFLNNFGSYEQYF. DNA for the CDR3: TGTGCCAGCAGCTTATACGGATTCTTGAACAACTTCGGGTCCTACGAGCAGTACTTC.

This clonotype occurred a few times. This chain connects TRBV7-9 to TRBJ2-1; TRBD1 might be the D (6 bases). The V end was cut by 5 bases, the J end by 6 bases, with 14 bases between. CDR1 and CDR2 from the germline V gene are SEHNR and FQNEAQ (reference sequence). This CDR3 region has 14 residues. CDR3 protein: CASSPGQRFNEQFF. Here the CDR3 DNA reads TGTGCCAGCAGCCCGGGACAAAGATTCAATGAGCAGTTCTTC.

This clonotype was seen only a few times. The chain employs TRBV27 and TRBJ2-1; 11 bases agree with TRBD2. Trimming took 4 bases from V and 8 from J; bases not matched to a gene: 7. Germline-derived CDR1 and CDR2 are MNHEY and SMNVEV (reference sequence). The CDR3 contains 15 residues. This CDR3 reads CASSYSGTSGYEQFF. For the CDR3, the DNA is TGTGCCAGCAGTTACTCCGGGACTAGCGGATATGAGCAGTTCTTC.